What follows describes a single T cell receptor (beta chain). The CDR3 length is 12 residues. Germline lookup yields CDR1 KGHSH and CDR2 LQKENI. Trimming took off 3 bases at V and 3 bases at J, with 6 bases between the two ends. Researchers ran the PCR with 60 Vbeta and 13 Jbeta primers. Profiled with immunoSEQ multiplex PCR; TCRdb holds only in-frame clones, not every one. Counted here are 200,000 to 250,000 clones, roughly three quarters occurring once; the ten biggest clones make up about 1.8%. The sample comes from a study of cytomegalovirus exposure and HLA in healthy donors. The specimen was PBMCs. The V call is TRBV18, the J call TRBJ2-7; D is ambiguous. This TCR derives from a man aged 50 or older in good health and CMV-seronegative. CDR3: CASSPSNYEQYF. CDR3 DNA sequence: TGTGCCAGCTCACCCTCTAACTACGAGCAGTACTTC.